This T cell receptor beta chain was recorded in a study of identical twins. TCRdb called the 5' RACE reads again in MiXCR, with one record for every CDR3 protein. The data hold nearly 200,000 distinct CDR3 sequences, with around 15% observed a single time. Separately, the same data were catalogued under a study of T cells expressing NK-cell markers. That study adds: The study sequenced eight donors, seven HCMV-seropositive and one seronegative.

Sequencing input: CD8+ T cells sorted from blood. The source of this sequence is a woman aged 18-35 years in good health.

The DNA of the CDR3 is TGTGCCACCAGTGATTTTAGCGGGGAGCTGTTTTTT. Protein: CATSDFSGELFF. The chain carries TRBV24-1 and TRBJ2-2; D call uncertain. V lost 1 base to trimming and J lost 7 bases, with 3 bases between them. The CDR3 contains 12 residues. The germline CDR1 and CDR2 sequences are KGHDR and SFDVKD.